This TCR beta chain was sequenced in a study of CD8 T cells in ankylosing spondylitis. Findings and caveats of the study: A TCR beta motif of about eight highly homologous variants appeared characteristic of ankylosing spondylitis blood. As reported, disease-linked clones showed significant enrichment in matched ankylosing spondylitis synovial fluid. Reactive arthritis synovial fluid and blood were previously reported to contain some motif variants.

The authors made TCR beta libraries by quantitative 5'-RACE with molecular barcodes. MiXCR, run by TCRdb on the 5' RACE reads, gives a single entry per CDR3 protein. Of about 260,000 distinct CDR3 sequences listed, 20% to 30% are singletons. Regarding this clonotype: Its antigen remains unknown.

CDR3 length equals 14 residues. V gave up 3 bases and J gave up 4 bases, with 12 bases separating them. The specimen sequenced was blood, either unsorted or a sorted T cell fraction (not recorded which). The receptor was isolated from a male donor with ankylosing spondylitis or in good health (not recorded which). This chain joins TRBV12-3 or TRBV12-4 and TRBJ2-5, with no clear D. The DNA for the CDR3 is TGTGCCAGCAGTTTCCGGTCTTACGCAGAGACCCAGTACTTC. Its translation: CASSFRSYAETQYF.